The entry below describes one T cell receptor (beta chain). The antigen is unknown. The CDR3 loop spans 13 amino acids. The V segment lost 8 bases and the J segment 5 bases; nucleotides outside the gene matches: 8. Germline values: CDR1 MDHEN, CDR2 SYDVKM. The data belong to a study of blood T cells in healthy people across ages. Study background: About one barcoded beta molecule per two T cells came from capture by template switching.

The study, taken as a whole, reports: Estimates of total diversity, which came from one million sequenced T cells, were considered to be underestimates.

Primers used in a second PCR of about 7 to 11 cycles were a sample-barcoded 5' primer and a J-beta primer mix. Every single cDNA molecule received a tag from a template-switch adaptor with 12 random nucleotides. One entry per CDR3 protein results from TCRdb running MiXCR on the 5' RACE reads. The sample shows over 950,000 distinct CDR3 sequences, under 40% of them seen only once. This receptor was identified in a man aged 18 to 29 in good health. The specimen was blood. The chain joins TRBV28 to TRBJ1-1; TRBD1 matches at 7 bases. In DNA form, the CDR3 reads TGTGCCAGCGTTGAAATGACAGGGACTGAAGCTTTCTTT. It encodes CASVEMTGTEAFF.